These 12 T cell receptor beta chains originate from one sample sequenced in a study of cytomegalovirus exposure and HLA in healthy donors (dated by TCRdb to about 2017). The library was obtained by the immunoSEQ multiplex PCR assay. For the multiplex PCR, a mixture combining 60 forward primers for TCR Vbeta segments and 13 reverse primers for TCR Jbeta segments was used. This is the immuneACCESS table as TCRdb keeps it, with only in-frame sequences that have V and J called. A part of the clones is gone; compared with another copy, unresolved V genes explain less than half, and the rest is unexplained. The sample profile shows roughly 100,000 clones; just under 80% of them were found once. Together, the top ten hold approximately 1.2% of the sample. Sequencing was performed on PBMCs. These TCRs come from a young man in good health and CMV-seronegative.

This clone was detected only a few times. V and J are TRBV28 and TRBJ2-3; TRBD2 is a possible D gene (6 bases). CDR3 length equals 15 residues. Germline assignment: CDR1 MDHEN and CDR2 SYDVKM. V was clipped by 6 bases and J by 1 base, with 14 bases between them. CDR3: CASSGGALGTDTQYF. DNA of the CDR3: TGTGCCAGCAGCGGCGGGGCGCTGGGCACAGATACGCAGTATTTT.

The chain recombines TRBV4-3 with TRBJ2-3; the D gene is possibly TRBD2 (6 bases). Germline V gene sequence: CDR1 LGHNA, CDR2 YSLEER. There are 17 residues in the CDR3. V was pared by 0 bases and J by 3 bases, with 16 bases between. As DNA, the CDR3 is TGCGCCAGCAGCCAAGAATCGCTAGCGAGTCAAACAGATACGCAGTATTTT. It translates to CASSQESLASQTDTQYF.

V usage is TRBV9 and J usage is TRBJ2-3; D unclear. The V gene's germline CDR1 is SGDLS and CDR2 YYNGEE. V dropped 3 bases and J dropped 0 bases, with 8 bases sitting between them. The CDR3 extends over 14 amino acids. CDR3 protein: CASSGPGSTDTQYF. In nucleotides, the CDR3 is TGTGCCAGCAGCGGCCCCGGGAGCACAGATACGCAGTATTTT. The full variable domain, rest sourced from reference TRBV9 and TRBJ2-3, is DSGVTQTPKHLITATGQRVTLRCSPRSGDLSVYWYQQSLDQGLQFLIQYYNGEERAKGNILERFSAQQFPDLHSELNLSSLELGDSALYFCASSGPGSTDTQYFGPGTRLTVL.

The CDR3 DNA is TGTGCCAGTAGTATTAAGGCAGGTATTCGGTCGAACACCGGGGAGCTGTTTTTT. This encodes CASSIKAGIRSNTGELFF. The chain combines TRBV19 with TRBJ2-2; D gene uncertain. The V gene's germline CDR1 is LNHDA and CDR2 SQIVND (reference sequence). Trimming took 3 bases from V and 0 from J, leaving 17 bases between them. There are 18 residues in the CDR3.

The genes are TRBV7-8 and TRBJ1-2, with D perhaps TRBD1 (5 bases). The CDR3 is made up of 16 amino acids. Germline lookup yields CDR1 SGHVS and CDR2 FQNEAQ. V shed 5 bases and J shed 5 bases, with 21 bases lying between them. Here the CDR3 reads CASSRPGLQKTYGYTF. DNA for the CDR3: TGTGCCAGCAGCCGGCCGGGACTCCAAAAAACATATGGCTACACCTTC.

This chain uses TRBV5-4 with TRBJ1-1, with TRBD1 as a possible D gene (6 bases). This CDR3 region has 15 residues. The V end was cut by 4 bases, the J end by 1 base, with 14 bases between. The germline V gene encodes CDR1 SGHNT and CDR2 YYREEE (reference sequence). Here the CDR3 reads CASSTRTVWNTEAFF. The CDR3 DNA is TGTGCCAGCAGCACCAGGACAGTTTGGAACACTGAAGCTTTCTTT.

The chain carries TRBV7-6 and TRBJ1-1; TRBD1 might be the D (5 bases). This CDR3 region has 16 residues. Trimming left V 0 bases short and J 0 bases short, with 11 bases between. The V gene's germline CDR1 is SGHVS and CDR2 FNYEAQ. The CDR3 here is CASSLAHGRVNTEAFF. CDR3 nucleotides: TGTGCCAGCAGCTTAGCGCATGGCAGGGTGAACACTGAAGCTTTCTTT.

The CDR3 is CAGTRGRGSNQPQHF. The DNA for the CDR3 is TGTGCCGGCACGCGGGGGCGCGGGAGCAATCAGCCCCAGCATTTT. The J gene is TRBJ1-5, the V gene TRBV2, with D perhaps matching TRBD1 (6 bases). V lost 11 bases and J 1 base, leaving 18 bases between the germline ends. Germline V lookup: CDR1 SNHLY, CDR2 FYNNEI. The CDR3 spans 15 residues. Variable domain in full (rest from reference TRBV2 and TRBJ1-5): EPEVTQTPSHQVTQMGQEVILRCVPISNHLYFYWYRQILGQKVEFLVSFYNNEISEKSEIFDDQFSVERPDGSNFTLKIRSTKLEDSAMYFCAGTRGRGSNQPQHFGDGTRLSIL.

This chain joins TRBV9 and TRBJ1-5; TRBD1 might be the D (5 bases). The germline gives CDR1 SGDLS, CDR2 YYNGEE. The CDR3 sequence is 15 residues long. Trimming removed 1 base from V and 1 base from J, with 9 bases in between. CDR3 DNA sequence: TGTGCCAGCAGCGTACCCAGGGAAAGCAATCAGCCCCAGCATTTT. Amino acid sequence: CASSVPRESNQPQHF. Full variable domain (remainder filled in from reference TRBV9 and TRBJ1-5): DSGVTQTPKHLITATGQRVTLRCSPRSGDLSVYWYQQSLDQGLQFLIQYYNGEERAKGNILERFSAQQFPDLHSELNLSSLELGDSALYFCASSVPRESNQPQHFGDGTRLSIL.

The chain recombines TRBV4-1 with TRBJ1-5; 7 nucleotides agree with TRBD1. The V gene's germline CDR1 is MGHRA and CDR2 YSYEKL. Trimming cost V 0 bases and J 6 bases; bases outside gene matches: 11. The CDR3 length is 17 residues. CDR3 DNA sequence: TGCGCCAGCAGCCAAGATGGGGCAGGGGGTGGAGGTCAGCCCCAGCATTTT. Translating it yields CASSQDGAGGGGQPQHF.

The gene calls are TRBV11-2 and TRBJ2-1; 10 bases match TRBD1. After removal of 5 bases from V and 8 bases from J, the junction contained 15 bases not matched to a gene. Germline V gene sequence: CDR1 SGHAT, CDR2 FQNNGV. This CDR3 comprises 17 residues. The CDR3 protein is CASSLRAGTGDVDEQFF. The CDR3 DNA reads as TGTGCCAGCAGCCTACGGGCCGGGACAGGGGATGTGGATGAGCAGTTCTTC.

The chain couples TRBV7-9 to TRBJ1-2, with D possibly being TRBD1 (6 bases). Looked up from germline, CDR1 is SEHNR and CDR2 is FQNEAQ (reference sequence). V gave up 5 bases and J gave up 11 bases, with 18 bases separating them. This CDR3 region has 13 residues. This CDR3 reads CASSKRDNFGYTF. CDR3 in DNA: TGTGCCAGCAGCAAACGGGACAACTTCGGGTACACCTTC.